This passage covers 9 T cell receptor beta chains from one sample sequenced in a study of T-cell memory formation after mild COVID-19. TCRdb used MiXCR to reprocess the 5' RACE reads, holding one entry per CDR3 protein. The table shows around 450,000 distinct CDR3 sequences, with over 15% occurring only once. The material sequenced was PBMCs or a T cell subset sorted from them (not recorded which). Receptors were obtained from an adult woman who had mild COVID-19 (a few samples of this study predate the infection). Cell type and time point are not known.

This clonotype was picked up a small number of times. V is TRBV5-1 and J is TRBJ1-2; the match to TRBD1 covers 7 bases. V was clipped by 2 bases and J by 4 bases; unmatched bases: 8. Germline CDR1 is SGHRS and CDR2 is YFSETQ. This CDR3 region has 15 residues. CDR3 nucleotide sequence: TGCGCCAGCAGCTTTAACGACAGGGATGGCTATGGCTACACCTTC. Protein product: CASSFNDRDGYGYTF.

V and J are TRBV24-1 and TRBJ2-3; no clear D gene. CDR3 length: 13 amino acids. V was trimmed by 3 bases and J by 4 bases, leaving 7 bases between them. Germline CDR1 KGHDR, CDR2 SFDVKD. The CDR3 DNA follows: TGTGCCACCAGTGATCAGGTTCCAGATACGCAGTATTTT. This translates into CATSDQVPDTQYF.

This clonotype showed up many times. This chain uses TRBV25-1 with TRBJ2-6; D ambiguous. The V gene lost 3 bases and the J gene lost 0 bases, with 6 bases spanning the gap. CDR1 MGHDK and CDR2 SYGVNS come from the germline V gene. The CDR3 has 15 amino acids. The CDR3: CASSERFSGANVLTF. In DNA, the CDR3 is TGTGCCAGCAGTGAGCGGTTCTCTGGGGCCAACGTCCTGACTTTC.

The rearrangement links TRBV3-1 to TRBJ1-2, with 9 bases aligning to TRBD1. Germline V gene data show CDR1 as LGHDT and CDR2 as YNNKEL (reference sequence). The trim removed 3 bases at V and 3 bases at J, leaving 2 bases unmatched. The CDR3 totals 14 residues. The CDR3, as DNA: TGTGCCAGCAGCCACGGACAGGGGCACTATGGCTACACCTTC. Translation gives CASSHGQGHYGYTF.

The chain joins TRBV20-1 to TRBJ2-1; 7 nucleotides agree with TRBD2. The junction had 5 bases not matched to a gene; V was cut back by 3 bases and J by 6 bases. Germline CDR1 and CDR2: DFQATT and SNEGSKA (reference sequence). This CDR3 has 13 residues. Here the CDR3 reads CSARRTRSNEQFF. CDR3 sequence (DNA): TGCAGTGCTAGGAGGACTAGGAGCAATGAGCAGTTCTTC.

This sequence joins TRBV10-3 and TRBJ2-5; D might be TRBD2 (5 bases). The CDR3 spans 13 residues. V lost 0 bases to trimming and J lost 7 bases, with 9 bases between them. The germline V gene encodes CDR1 ENHRY and CDR2 SYGVKD. Written as DNA, the CDR3 is TGTGCCATCAGTGAGTCCGGGGTTTGGACCCAGTACTTC. Translating gives CAISESGVWTQYF.

V usage is TRBV11-3 and J usage is TRBJ2-1; 11 bases line up with TRBD2. CDR1 is SGHNT, CDR2 YENEEA, per germline. The CDR3 loop spans 17 amino acids. J lost 3 bases, V lost 1 base, and 5 bases had no gene match. The CDR3 bases are TGTGCCAGCAGCTTAGGGGGGGGACTAGCGGTCTACAATGAGCAGTTCTTC. Translation gives CASSLGGGLAVYNEQFF.

The chain uses TRBV30 and TRBJ2-5, with D possibly called TRBD1 or TRBD2 (6 bases each). V was pared by 0 bases and J by 6 bases, with 14 bases between. Germline assignment: CDR1 GTSNPN and CDR2 SVGIG (reference sequence). The CDR3 contains 14 residues. CDR3 protein: CAWSVLRGVKTQYF. The CDR3 region has the DNA TGTGCCTGGAGTGTACTAAGGGGGGTAAAGACCCAGTACTTC. Full variable domain (remainder filled in from reference TRBV30 and TRBJ2-5): SQTIHQWPATLVQPVGSPLSLECTVEGTSNPNLYWYRQAAGRGLQLLFYSVGIGQISSEVPQNLSASRPQDRQFILSSKKLLLSDSGFYLCAWSVLRGVKTQYFGPGTRLLVL.

The chain recombines TRBV7-9 with TRBJ2-1; 11 bases line up with TRBD2. This CDR3 has 16 amino acids. Germline CDR1 and CDR2: SEHNR and FQNEAQ (reference sequence). Trimming cost V 3 bases and J 4 bases; bases outside gene matches: 5. CDR3 region: CASSLVAGGMYNEQFF. CDR3 coding DNA: TGTGCCAGCAGCTTGGTAGCGGGAGGGATGTACAATGAGCAGTTCTTC.